The sample holds one count of the clone carrying this T cell receptor (beta chain). The data originate from a study of Graves' ophthalmopathy and Graves' hyperthyroidism. Amplifying from RNA transcripts, the study obtained TCR beta CDR3 regions. First-round RT-PCR relied on HTBI primers, and a second-round multiplex PCR came next. TCRdb reprocessed the multiplex PCR reads with MiXCR, giving one entry per CDR3 protein. This sample has around 660,000 distinct CDR3 sequences; about 38% occur once, and the top ten carry over 2.5%. The TCR sequence derives from an adult man with Graves' ophthalmopathy. The sequenced sample consisted of peripheral blood.

CDR3 nucleotide sequence: TGTGCCAGCAGCTTGAGGCGTGGCGGGAGGGAGACCCAGTACTTC. Residues: CASSLRRGGRETQYF. The V gene is TRBV7-8, the J gene TRBJ2-7, with 8 bases that match TRBD2. The tail of the sequence fits TRBJ2-5 better, so the J call may be wrong. CDR3 size: 15 residues. The germline V gene has CDR1 SGHVS and CDR2 FQNEAQ.